Below are 15 T cell receptor beta chains sequenced from a single sample in a study of T cell responses to AZD1222 COVID-19 vaccine. Profiling relied on immunoSEQ multiplex PCR, and the TCRdb table lists in-frame clones only, not all of them. The sample consists of roughly 120,000 clones, roughly 90% of them appearing once. This material consisted of peripheral blood, taken on day 0 of AZD1222 vaccination. Receptor source: an adult in good health.

The rearrangement links TRBV7-2 to TRBJ2-1; maybe TRBD2 (7 bases). The germline V gene encodes CDR1 SGHTA and CDR2 FQGNSA. V shed 5 bases and J shed 2 bases, with 19 bases lying between them. This CDR3 has 17 residues. Here the CDR3 DNA reads TGTGCCAGCAGCCACGGCTTGGGGGGGCACACCTACAATGAGCAGTTCTTC. Amino acids: CASSHGLGGHTYNEQFF. The complete variable domain, with remaining parts taken from reference TRBV7-2 and TRBJ2-1, reads GAGVSQSPSNKVTEKGKDVELRCDPISGHTALYWYRQSLGQGLEFLIYFQGNSAPDKSGLPSDRFSAERTGGSVSTLTIQRTQQEDSAVYLCASSHGLGGHTYNEQFFGPGTRLTVL.

This rearrangement joins TRBV6-5 to TRBJ1-1, with 8 positions matching TRBD1. Germline V gives CDR1 MNHEY, CDR2 SVGAGI. V dropped 6 bases and J dropped 4; count of bases not matched to a gene: 4. The CDR3 has 13 residues. The CDR3 is CASRYRGSTEAFF. CDR3 bases: TGTGCCAGCAGGTACAGGGGGAGCACTGAAGCTTTCTTT.

About this clone: Possible read error: a much larger clone is one base away. The chain is built from TRBV5-4 and TRBJ1-2; maybe TRBD1 (5 bases). The CDR3 extends over 12 amino acids. From germline, CDR1 is SGHNT and CDR2 YYREEE (reference sequence). V shed 4 bases and J shed 1 base, with 5 bases lying between them. The CDR3 reads CASSQGNYGYTF. CDR3 DNA sequence: TGTGCCAGCAGCCAGGGTAACTATGGCTACACCTTC.

The V gene is TRBV29-1, the J gene TRBJ2-7; possibly TRBD2 for D (5 bases). The CDR3 spans 14 residues. Germline-derived CDR1 and CDR2 are SQVTM and ANQGSEA. Trimming left V 1 base short and J 1 base short, with 11 bases between. This CDR3 reads CSVEGFPGSYEQYF. CDR3 coding DNA: TGCAGCGTTGAAGGGTTTCCGGGGTCCTACGAGCAGTACTTC.

The chain combines TRBV4-1 with TRBJ1-1, with no clear D. V was clipped by 1 base and J by 0 bases, with 3 bases between them. The length of the CDR3 is 13 residues. Germline V gene sequence: CDR1 MGHRA, CDR2 YSYEKL. CDR3 sequence: CASSQGVNTEAFF. The CDR3, as DNA: TGCGCCAGCAGCCAAGGGGTGAACACTGAAGCTTTCTTT.

V and J are TRBV28 and TRBJ1-5; D remains unclear. V was pared by 3 bases and J by 0 bases, with 9 bases between. Germline CDR1 is MDHEN and CDR2 is SYDVKM. The CDR3 length is 15 residues. As DNA, the CDR3 is TGTGCCAGCAGTTTTACGGAACGTAGCAATCAGCCCCAGCATTTT. Its translation: CASSFTERSNQPQHF.

The rearrangement links TRBV4-1 to TRBJ1-3; D is uncertain. Trimming stripped 1 base from V and 6 bases from J, with 4 bases between. The CDR3 consists of 12 residues. Germline CDR1 and CDR2: MGHRA and YSYEKL. Here the CDR3 reads CASSQVPNTIYF. DNA for the CDR3: TGCGCCAGCAGCCAAGTTCCAAACACCATATATTTT.

The V and J genes are TRBV2 and TRBJ1-5; no clear D. V lost 1 base and J 4 bases, leaving 8 bases between the germline ends. Germline V lookup: CDR1 SNHLY, CDR2 FYNNEI. There are 14 residues in the CDR3. The CDR3, as DNA: TGTGCCAGCAGTGAAGTAACAGCAAATCAGCCCCAGCATTTT. Its protein is CASSEVTANQPQHF.

V and J are TRBV5-1 and TRBJ2-7; D is undetermined. The CDR3 is 14 amino acids. Germline-derived CDR1 and CDR2 are SGHRS and YFSETQ. Deletions cut 2 bases from V and 3 bases from J, with 12 bases between. The CDR3 is CASSFPPHDYEQYF. CDR3 bases: TGCGCCAGCAGCTTTCCCCCACACGACTACGAGCAGTACTTC.

The chain has TRBV28 and TRBJ1-6, with a tentative D call TRBD1 (6 bases). This CDR3 comprises 17 residues. Germline loops: CDR1 MDHEN, CDR2 SYDVKM. The ends were cut back, 1 base at V and 13 bases at J, with 23 bases in the middle. The chain's CDR3 is CASSLFLQGFYPSPLHF. Written as DNA, the CDR3 is TGTGCCAGCAGTTTATTTTTACAGGGATTTTATCCCTCGCCCCTCCACTTT.

In nucleotides, the CDR3 is TGTGCCAGCAGCAAGGGACAGCTCAATCAGCCCCAGCATTTT. As protein: CASSKGQLNQPQHF. The chain employs TRBV7-2 and TRBJ1-5, with TRBD1 matching 7 bases. V dropped 5 bases and J dropped 3; count of bases not matched to a gene: 4. Germline-derived CDR1 and CDR2 are SGHTA and FQGNSA. The length of the CDR3 is 14 residues.

The gene calls are TRBV28 and TRBJ1-6; maybe TRBD1 (5 bases). CDR3 length: 14 residues. The V gene lost 5 bases and the J gene lost 12 bases, with 17 bases spanning the gap. The V gene's germline CDR1 is MDHEN and CDR2 SYDVKM. The CDR3 DNA is TGTGCCAGCAGTCTCGACAGCCAGATTAGACCCCTCCACTTT. It translates to CASSLDSQIRPLHF.

The chain is built from TRBV5-4 and TRBJ1-1, with D unclear. Germline V gene sequence: CDR1 SGHNT, CDR2 YYREEE (reference sequence). V lost 4 bases and J lost 4, with 20 bases in between. The CDR3 spans 16 residues. This CDR3 is CASSRSYGRPGTEAFF. The CDR3 DNA follows: TGTGCCAGCAGCCGGAGCTACGGACGGCCGGGCACTGAAGCTTTCTTT.

The chain is built from TRBV19 and TRBJ1-3; 8 bases agree with TRBD1. This CDR3 comprises 16 residues. V shed 10 bases and J 0 bases; nucleotides not matched to a gene: 11. Germline V gene data show CDR1 as LNHDA and CDR2 as SQIVND (reference sequence). CDR3 in amino acids: CAMTGQGLVSGNTIYF. CDR3 DNA: TGTGCCATGACCGGACAGGGCTTAGTCTCTGGAAACACCATATATTTT.

The chain has TRBV15 and TRBJ2-7; the match to TRBD2 covers 8 bases. The CDR3 runs 15 residues. V lost 4 bases, J lost 2 bases, and 7 bases stayed unmatched. CDR1 is LNHNV, CDR2 YYDKDF, per germline (reference sequence). DNA of the CDR3: TGTGCCACCAGCAACTCGACTAGCGACCCCTACGAGCAGTACTTC. Translated: CATSNSTSDPYEQYF. Based on the CDR3 plus reference TRBV15 and TRBJ2-7, the full variable domain is DAMVIQNPRYQVTQFGKPVTLSCSQTLNHNVMYWYQQKSSQAPKLLFHYYDKDFNNEADTPDNFQSRRPNTSFCFLDIRSPGLGDTAMYLCATSNSTSDPYEQYFGPGTRLTVT.